This record looks at one T cell receptor (beta chain) sequence and its context. The antigen it recognizes is unknown. The record has no base qualities; no much larger clone is one base away. Using the deep immunoSEQ assay, multiplex PCR amplified TCR CDR3 regions from genomic DNA. For each cell subset, the extracted genomic DNA was distributed evenly across all wells of several immunoSEQ 96-well plates, and each plate served as one replicate. For sorted subsets, roughly 190 ng of genomic DNA, equivalent to 25,000 to 35,000 T cell genomes, went into each replicate PCR. Purified libraries were quantified with a Qubit 3.0 fluorometer, sized on a Bioanalyzer 2100, and re-quantified with the KAPA Library Quantification kit. Every immunoSEQ 96-well plate was sequenced on a dedicated single-read 150-cycle Illumina NextSeq 550 flow cell. The study's processing was this. The immunoSEQ output contained only junctional sequences without quality scores, so filtering could not match that applied to full-length reads. Sequences were annotated with PyIR, a Python wrapper for IgBLAST v1.9, using IMGT germline references to assign V/J genes and CDR3. Reads were removed for weak V/J assignments (E-value above 1e-6), missing CDR3, stop codons, out-of-frame junctions, or ambiguous translated residues. V3J clonotypes were defined by identical inferred V gene, J gene, and CDR3 amino acid sequence. Percentage overlap between repertoires was calculated by dividing the number of shared unique clonotypes by the size of the smaller repertoire. Three approaches were used to assess repertoire richness: RTK rarefaction, the Chao1 estimator, and Recon v2.1 estimates of unobserved clonotypes. Generation probabilities were computed with OLGA for all TCRbeta clonotypes obtained by the gDNA method from several donors. The table was pulled from immuneACCESS by TCRdb, which kept in-frame rearrangements only. Such tables lose some clones; where checked, under half of the loss comes from unresolved V genes, and the rest has no known cause. D and trimming come from the DNA, and the V and J calls and clone size come from that table. Here the sample has about 1.5 million clones; roughly 97% occur a single time. About 1% of the sample goes to the ten largest clones.

The germline V gene (reference sequence) yields MNHEY for CDR1 and SMNVEV for CDR2. The CDR3 covers 12 residues, taking in both the cysteine and the phenylalanine. Only the CDR3 DNA is retained, 36 bases long and in frame from the first base. V is shortened by 5 bases, J by 15 bases, and the region joining them spans 17 bases. Donors were healthy HIV-negative adults with no recently reported acute infections or vaccinations. All donors were Caucasian adults living in Nashville, Tennessee, USA. Magnetic negative selection was used to enrich CD4+ T cells, after which naive cells were positively selected on CD45RA and the negative fraction became the memory subset. Blood was obtained by leukapheresis, after which PBMCs were separated by Ficoll-Histopaque density gradient centrifugation and cryopreserved in liquid nitrogen vapor phase. Purity and quantity of every magnetically sorted T cell population were checked by analytical flow cytometry. Genomic DNA was isolated from every sorted fraction and measured by UV absorbance on a Nanodrop 2000c.

This specimen comes from a study of shared clonotypes between healthy human individuals (dated by TCRdb to the early 2020s). Broadly, across the study: A few men and two women, aged 18 to 49 years, made up the cohort. For each donor, CD4 naive and CD4 memory were each given three plates, CD8 naive was given two plates, and CD8 memory was given one plate. The study deeply sequenced blood TCR repertoires of 5 or 6 healthy adults to estimate repertoire size and the extent of clonotype sharing between individuals. Between about 0.9 and 8.9 billion PBMCs per donor were obtained by leukapheresis. Libraries were prepared and TCR repertoires were sequenced by different laboratories using diverse techniques, in order to increase sequencing depth and limit assay-specific biases. Overall study outcomes, separate from this receptor: Approximately 4.8% of naive CD4, 3.5% of naive CD8, roughly 2.5% of memory CD4, and around 0.4% of memory CD8 clonotypes were shared across several donors. Sampling was limited to blood, and TCR repertoires in tissue likely differ from TCR repertoires in blood. Clonotypes shared by all four sorted-subset donors showed higher generation probabilities than non-shared clonotypes. The small number of donors limited the genetic and exposure-history diversity represented. Based on pairwise subsampling, the degree of clonotype sharing among donors was expected to be affected by sequencing depth. Larger estimated clonotype richness was generally found for naive subsets than for memory subsets. Incomplete sequencing was indicated by rarefaction of sorted-subset datasets, despite the large sequencing depth.

Source material: naive CD4+ T cells sorted from blood. The meaning of the sample's cell subset or site label: CD45RA+ positively selected. The source of this sequence is a man in his thirties or forties in good health. This chain joins TRBV27 to TRBJ2-1; TRBD1 is a weak D gene call, 6 bases matching. The nucleotide sequence is TGTGCCAGCAGTCCCGTGCAGGGGTTCCGGTTCTTC. This codes for CASSPVQGFRFF.